Listed below are T cell receptor beta chains from one sample, sequenced in a study of T cell responses to AZD1222 COVID-19 vaccine. Measured with immunoSEQ multiplex PCR; TCRdb has only the in-frame clones, and not every one. The profile shows 150,000 to 200,000 clones, 75% to 90% of them singletons. The sample was peripheral blood, taken 28 days after the second dose of the MenACWY control vaccine. All receptors derive from an adult who received the MenACWY meningococcal vaccine as a control. CDR3s include the opening cysteine and the closing phenylalanine or tryptophan. A D gene is named only where the DNA matches it firmly. Part of the rows lack a size; the others show once, few, many or a class for expanded clones.

clone_size: once; v_call: TRBV28; d_call: -; j_call: TRBJ1-1; cdr3_aa: CASSLGGDTEAFF; cdr3_nt: TGTGCCAGCAGTTTGGGGGGTGACACTGAAGCTTTCTTT
clone_size: -; v_call: TRBV4-3; d_call: -; j_call: TRBJ1-2; cdr3_aa: CASSPAKDYGYTF; cdr3_nt: TGCGCCAGCAGCCCCGCTAAGGACTATGGCTACACCTTC
clone_size: -; v_call: TRBV6-2/TRBV6-3; d_call: TRBD1; j_call: TRBJ2-5; cdr3_aa: CASSYPYRGETQYF; cdr3_nt: TGTGCCAGCAGTTACCCCTACAGGGGAGAGACCCAGTACTTC
clone_size: -; v_call: TRBV21-1; d_call: -; j_call: TRBJ2-1; cdr3_aa: CASSKDYREPYNEQFF; cdr3_nt: TGTGCCAGCAGCAAGGATTATCGGGAGCCTTACAATGAGCAGTTCTTC
clone_size: -; v_call: TRBV11-2; d_call: TRBD2; j_call: TRBJ2-1; cdr3_aa: CASSLGPAGGPLNEQFF; cdr3_nt: TGTGCCAGCAGCTTAGGCCCAGCGGGAGGGCCCCTCAATGAGCAGTTCTTC
clone_size: -; v_call: TRBV4-1; d_call: TRBD2; j_call: TRBJ2-7; cdr3_aa: CASSQDRGERGAYEQYF; cdr3_nt: TGCGCCAGCAGCCAAGATAGGGGCGAGCGGGGGGCCTACGAGCAGTACTTC
clone_size: -; v_call: TRBV5-1; d_call: TRBD2; j_call: TRBJ2-1; cdr3_aa: CASSTEGLAGGTEQFF; cdr3_nt: TGCGCCAGCAGCACAGAAGGACTAGCGGGAGGGACTGAGCAGTTCTTC
clone_size: few; v_call: TRBV19; d_call: TRBD2; j_call: TRBJ2-7; cdr3_aa: CASSITLAGDEQYF; cdr3_nt: TGTGCCAGTAGTATAACCCTAGCGGGAGACGAGCAGTACTTC
clone_size: few; v_call: TRBV25-1; d_call: -; j_call: TRBJ1-1; cdr3_aa: CASSEGPDKAFF; cdr3_nt: TGTGCCAGCAGTGAAGGGCCTGATAAGGCTTTCTTT
clone_size: -; v_call: TRBV6-5; d_call: -; j_call: TRBJ1-5; cdr3_aa: CASSTGTGRSPQHF; cdr3_nt: TGTGCCAGCAGTACCGGGACGGGCCGTTCGCCCCAGCATTTT
clone_size: -; v_call: TRBV4-3; d_call: -; j_call: TRBJ1-4; cdr3_aa: CASSLSLNLNNEKLFF; cdr3_nt: TGCGCCAGCAGTTTAAGCCTCAACCTGAATAATGAAAAACTGTTTTTT
clone_size: -; v_call: TRBV4-3; d_call: TRBD1; j_call: TRBJ1-2; cdr3_aa: CASSHQGGWANYGYTF; cdr3_nt: TGCGCCAGCAGCCATCAAGGGGGCTGGGCTAACTATGGCTACACCTTC
clone_size: -; v_call: TRBV7-2; d_call: -; j_call: TRBJ2-2; cdr3_aa: CASSFSRGVYTGELFF; cdr3_nt: TGTGCCAGCAGCTTTAGCAGGGGGGTTTACACCGGGGAGCTGTTTTTT
clone_size: once; v_call: TRBV7-9; d_call: TRBD2; j_call: TRBJ2-3; cdr3_aa: CASSLFSTSVPTQYF; cdr3_nt: TGTGCCAGCAGCTTATTTTCCACTAGCGTTCCTACGCAGTATTTT
clone_size: -; v_call: TRBV4-3; d_call: TRBD2; j_call: TRBJ2-7; cdr3_aa: CASSQDGGLLRYEQYF; cdr3_nt: TGCGCCAGCAGCCAAGATGGGGGACTACTCCGCTACGAGCAGTACTTC
clone_size: once; v_call: TRBV7-8; d_call: -; j_call: TRBJ2-7; cdr3_aa: CASSRNSYEQYF; cdr3_nt: TGTGCCAGCAGCCGGAATTCCTACGAGCAGTACTTC
clone_size: -; v_call: TRBV29-1; d_call: -; j_call: TRBJ2-7; cdr3_aa: CSHEGGVGEQYF; cdr3_nt: TGCAGCCACGAAGGGGGAGTGGGGGAGCAGTACTTC
clone_size: -; v_call: TRBV28; d_call: TRBD2; j_call: TRBJ2-7; cdr3_aa: CASSLQTWTSGFYEQYF; cdr3_nt: TGTGCCAGCAGTTTACAAACCTGGACTAGCGGGTTCTACGAGCAGTACTTC
clone_size: -; v_call: TRBV12-5; d_call: -; j_call: TRBJ1-5; cdr3_aa: CASPQPQHF; cdr3_nt: TGTGCATCCCCCCAGCCCCAGCATTTT
clone_size: few; v_call: TRBV18; d_call: -; j_call: TRBJ1-5; cdr3_aa: CASSPTDSNQPQHF; cdr3_nt: TGTGCCAGCTCACCCACAGATAGCAATCAGCCCCAGCATTTT
clone_size: once; v_call: TRBV27; d_call: TRBD1; j_call: TRBJ2-2; cdr3_aa: CASSFGLRQTGGATGELFF; cdr3_nt: TGTGCCAGCAGTTTCGGACTCCGTCAGACAGGGGGCGCGACCGGGGAGCTGTTTTTT
clone_size: -; v_call: TRBV28; d_call: TRBD1; j_call: TRBJ1-4; cdr3_aa: CASSFPGQVRAEKLFF; cdr3_nt: TGTGCCAGCAGTTTCCCCGGACAGGTCCGTGCTGAAAAACTGTTTTTT
clone_size: -; v_call: TRBV24-1; d_call: -; j_call: TRBJ1-4; cdr3_aa: CATSDGSVNEKLFF; cdr3_nt: TGTGCCACCAGTGATGGCTCAGTAAATGAAAAACTGTTTTTT
clone_size: once; v_call: TRBV7-2; d_call: TRBD1; j_call: TRBJ2-7; cdr3_aa: CASSWTGPYEQYF; cdr3_nt: TGTGCCAGCAGCTGGACAGGGCCCTACGAGCAGTACTTC
clone_size: -; v_call: TRBV11-2; d_call: -; j_call: TRBJ2-3; cdr3_aa: CASSFSADTQYF; cdr3_nt: TGTGCCAGCAGCTTTTCTGCGGATACGCAGTATTTT
clone_size: once; v_call: TRBV10-3; d_call: TRBD1; j_call: TRBJ1-5; cdr3_aa: CAISGQGADQPQHF; cdr3_nt: TGTGCCATCAGTGGGCAGGGGGCAGATCAGCCCCAGCATTTT
clone_size: -; v_call: TRBV28; d_call: -; j_call: TRBJ1-1; cdr3_aa: CASSPAALGPEAFF; cdr3_nt: TGTGCCAGCAGTCCGGCAGCGTTGGGGCCTGAAGCTTTCTTT